This T cell receptor (beta chain) was sequenced during a study of blood T cells in healthy people across ages. The CDR3 sequence is 17 residues long. Germline-derived CDR1 and CDR2 are SGHKS and YYEKEE (reference sequence). Trimming took 0 bases from V and 3 from J; bases not matched to a gene: 9. The study, taken as a whole, reports: Not knowing donor CMV status may have confounded expanded clonotype changes.

For the second PCR, which ran for roughly 6 to 12 cycles, a sample-barcoded 5' primer and a J-beta primer mix were used. Researchers report that each sample yielded at least 3 million CDR3-containing paired-end reads. TCRdb re-called the 5' RACE reads with MiXCR, one entry per CDR3 protein. The sample lists around 690,000 distinct CDR3 sequences; 45% to 65% were seen once. Each donor was a healthy Caucasian individual from Russia, aged roughly 6 to 95. RNA extraction gave at least 5.5 micrograms of total RNA per sample. Turning to this clonotype: Its specificity is unknown.

The chain joins TRBV5-5 to TRBJ2-5, with 9 bases that match TRBD2. The receptor was derived from a man in his 60s in good health. Sequencing was performed on blood. The DNA for the CDR3 is TGTGCCAGCAGCTTGGTATTCGCGGCGGGGGGGAAAGAGACCCAGTACTTC. Its protein product is CASSLVFAAGGKETQYF. The whole variable domain, remainder taken from reference TRBV5-5 and TRBJ2-5, is DAGVTQSPTHLIKTRGQQVTLRCSPISGHKSVSWYQQVLGQGPQFIFQYYEKEERGRGNFPDRFSARQFPNYSSELNVNALLLGDSALYLCASSLVFAAGGKETQYFGPGTRLLVL.